This T cell receptor (beta chain) comes out of a study of blood T cell repertoires in COVID-19. The CDR3 is made up of 15 amino acids. The ends lost 6 bases at V and 7 bases at J; junction bases unmatched: 9. CDR1 SGHTA and CDR2 FQGTGA come from the germline V gene. Some clones are missing from TCRdb's copy, which holds only in-frame ones; the method was immunoSEQ multiplex PCR. The sample holds around 290,000 clones; 89% are singletons and the top ten take 1.5% to 2%. The origin of this receptor is a woman between 40 and 50 years old who had recovered from COVID-19. Input material: PBMCs or T cells enriched from blood (not recorded which). The chain carries TRBV7-3 and TRBJ1-6, with 7 bases that match TRBD1. The CDR3: CASSLGGRGNSPLHF. CDR3 coding DNA: TGTGCCAGCAGTTTAGGGGGCAGGGGCAATTCACCCCTCCACTTT.